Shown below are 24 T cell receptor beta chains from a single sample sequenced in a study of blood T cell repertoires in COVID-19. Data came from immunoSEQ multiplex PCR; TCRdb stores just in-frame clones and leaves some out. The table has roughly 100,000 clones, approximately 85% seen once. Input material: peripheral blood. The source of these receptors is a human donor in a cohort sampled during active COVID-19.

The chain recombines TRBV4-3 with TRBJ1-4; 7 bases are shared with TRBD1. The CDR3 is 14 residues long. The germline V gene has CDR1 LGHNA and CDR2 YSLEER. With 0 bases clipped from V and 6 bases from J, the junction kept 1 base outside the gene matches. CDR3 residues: CASSQETGDEKLFF. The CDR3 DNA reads TGCGCCAGCAGCCAAGAAACAGGGGATGAAAAACTGTTTTTT.

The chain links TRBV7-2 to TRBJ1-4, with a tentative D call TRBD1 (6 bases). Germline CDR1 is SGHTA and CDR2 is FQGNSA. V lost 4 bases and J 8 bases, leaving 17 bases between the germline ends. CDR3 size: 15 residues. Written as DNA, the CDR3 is TGTGCCAGCAGCTCTGGGACACGGAGAGCGGAAAAACTGTTTTTT. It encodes CASSSGTRRAEKLFF.

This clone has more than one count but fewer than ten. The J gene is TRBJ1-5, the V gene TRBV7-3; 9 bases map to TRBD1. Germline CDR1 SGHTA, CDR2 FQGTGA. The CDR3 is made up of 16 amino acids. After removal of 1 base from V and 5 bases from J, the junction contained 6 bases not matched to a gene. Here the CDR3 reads CASSLMEQGADQPQHF. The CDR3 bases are TGTGCCAGCAGCTTAATGGAACAGGGGGCTGATCAGCCCCAGCATTTT. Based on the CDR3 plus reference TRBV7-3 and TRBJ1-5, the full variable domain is GAGVSQTPSNKVTEKGKYVELRCDPISGHTALYWYRQSLGQGPEFLIYFQGTGAADDSGLPNDRFFAVRPEGSVSTLKIQRTERGDSAVYLCASSLMEQGADQPQHFGDGTRLSIL.

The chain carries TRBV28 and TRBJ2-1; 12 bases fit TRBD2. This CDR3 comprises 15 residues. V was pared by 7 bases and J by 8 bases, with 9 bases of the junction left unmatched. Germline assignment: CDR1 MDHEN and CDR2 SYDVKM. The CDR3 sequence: CASIPTSGRSDEQFF. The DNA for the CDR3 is TGTGCCAGCATCCCGACTAGCGGGAGATCCGATGAGCAGTTCTTC.

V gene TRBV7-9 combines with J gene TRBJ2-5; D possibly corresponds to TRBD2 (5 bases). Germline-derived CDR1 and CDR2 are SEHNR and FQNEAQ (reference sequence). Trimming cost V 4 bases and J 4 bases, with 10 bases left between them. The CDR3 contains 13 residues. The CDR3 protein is CASSSRGGETQYF. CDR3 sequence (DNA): TGTGCCAGCAGCTCCCGAGGAGGAGAGACCCAGTACTTC. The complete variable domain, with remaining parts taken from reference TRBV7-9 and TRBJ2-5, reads DTGVSQNPRHKITKRGQNVTFRCDPISEHNRLYWYRQTLGQGPEFLTYFQNEAQLEKSRLLSDRFSAERPKGSFSTLEIQRTEQGDSAMYLCASSSRGGETQYFGPGTRLLVL.

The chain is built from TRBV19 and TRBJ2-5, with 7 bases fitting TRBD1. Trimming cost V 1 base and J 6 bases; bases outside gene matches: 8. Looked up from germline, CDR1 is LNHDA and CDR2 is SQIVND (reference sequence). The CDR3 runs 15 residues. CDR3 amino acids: CASSIVGGQTKTQYF. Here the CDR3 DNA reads TGTGCCAGTAGTATAGTAGGGGGCCAAACAAAGACCCAGTACTTC. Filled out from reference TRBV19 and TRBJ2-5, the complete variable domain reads DGGITQSPKYLFRKEGQNVTLSCEQNLNHDAMYWYRQDPGQGLRLIYYSQIVNDFQKGDIAEGYSVSREKKESFPLTVTSAQKNPTAFYLCASSIVGGQTKTQYFGPGTRLLVL.

The CDR3 region has the DNA TGCGCCAGCAGCTGGGGACAGGCTTACCGCGATGAAAAACTGTTTTTT. It encodes CASSWGQAYRDEKLFF. This chain links TRBV5-1 with TRBJ1-4; 8 bases are shared with TRBD1. Germline-derived CDR1 and CDR2 are SGHRS and YFSETQ. The CDR3 spans 16 residues. Trimming took 3 bases from V and 6 from J; bases not matched to a gene: 10. Variable domain in full (rest from reference TRBV5-1 and TRBJ1-4): KAGVTQTPRYLIKTRGQQVTLSCSPISGHRSVSWYQQTPGQGLQFLFEYFSETQRNKGNFPGRFSGRQFSNSRSEMNVSTLELGDSALYLCASSWGQAYRDEKLFFGSGTQLSVL.

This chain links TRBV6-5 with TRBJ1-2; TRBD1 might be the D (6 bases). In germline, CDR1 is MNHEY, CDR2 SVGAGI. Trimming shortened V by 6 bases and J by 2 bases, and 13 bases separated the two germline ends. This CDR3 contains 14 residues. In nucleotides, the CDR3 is TGTGCCAGCAGAAAGGACAGAGTCAACTATGGCTACACCTTC. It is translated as CASRKDRVNYGYTF.

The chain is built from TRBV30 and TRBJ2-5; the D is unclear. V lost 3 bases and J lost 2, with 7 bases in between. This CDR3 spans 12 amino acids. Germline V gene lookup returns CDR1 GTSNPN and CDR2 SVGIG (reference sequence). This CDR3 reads CAWSPVQETQYF. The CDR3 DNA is TGTGCCTGGAGCCCGGTACAAGAGACCCAGTACTTC.

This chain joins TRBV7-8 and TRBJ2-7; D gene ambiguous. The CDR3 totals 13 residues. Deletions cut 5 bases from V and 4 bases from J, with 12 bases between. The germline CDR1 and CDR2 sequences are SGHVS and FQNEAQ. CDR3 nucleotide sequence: TGTGCCAGCAGCCCTAGTTTTGGGTACGAGCAGTACTTC. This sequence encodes CASSPSFGYEQYF.

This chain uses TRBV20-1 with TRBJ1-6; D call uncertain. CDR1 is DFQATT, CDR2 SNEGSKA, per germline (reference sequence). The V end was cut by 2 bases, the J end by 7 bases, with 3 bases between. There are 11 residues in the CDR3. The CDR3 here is CSARSNSPLHF. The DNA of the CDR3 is TGCAGTGCTAGAAGCAATTCACCCCTCCACTTT.

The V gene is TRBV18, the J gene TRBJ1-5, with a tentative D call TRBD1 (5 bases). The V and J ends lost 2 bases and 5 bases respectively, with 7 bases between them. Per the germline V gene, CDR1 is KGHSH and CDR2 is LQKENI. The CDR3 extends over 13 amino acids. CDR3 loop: CASSPLTDQPQHF. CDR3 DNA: TGTGCCAGCTCACCATTGACAGATCAGCCCCAGCATTTT.

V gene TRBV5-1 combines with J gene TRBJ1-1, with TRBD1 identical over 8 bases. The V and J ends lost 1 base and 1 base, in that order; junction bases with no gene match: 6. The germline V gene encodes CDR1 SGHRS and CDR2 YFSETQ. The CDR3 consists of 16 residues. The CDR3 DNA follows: TGCGCCAGCAGCTTGAGGCCAGGGGGCGGGAACACTGAAGCTTTCTTT. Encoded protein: CASSLRPGGGNTEAFF.

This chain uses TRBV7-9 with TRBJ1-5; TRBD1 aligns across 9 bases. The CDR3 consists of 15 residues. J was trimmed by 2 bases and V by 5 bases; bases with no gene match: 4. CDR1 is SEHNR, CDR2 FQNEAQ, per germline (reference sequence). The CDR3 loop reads CASSPGQGRNQPQHF. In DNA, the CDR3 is TGTGCCAGCAGCCCGGGACAGGGCCGCAATCAGCCCCAGCATTTT.

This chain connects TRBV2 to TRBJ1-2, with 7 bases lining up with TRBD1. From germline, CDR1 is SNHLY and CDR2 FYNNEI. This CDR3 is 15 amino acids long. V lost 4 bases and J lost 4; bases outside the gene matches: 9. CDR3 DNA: TGTGCCAGCAGTGCTGACAGGGAAAGTCCCTATGGCTACACCTTC. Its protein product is CASSADRESPYGYTF. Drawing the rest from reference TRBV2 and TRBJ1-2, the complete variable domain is EPEVTQTPSHQVTQMGQEVILRCVPISNHLYFYWYRQILGQKVEFLVSFYNNEISEKSEIFDDQFSVERPDGSNFTLKIRSTKLEDSAMYFCASSADRESPYGYTFGSGTRLTVV.

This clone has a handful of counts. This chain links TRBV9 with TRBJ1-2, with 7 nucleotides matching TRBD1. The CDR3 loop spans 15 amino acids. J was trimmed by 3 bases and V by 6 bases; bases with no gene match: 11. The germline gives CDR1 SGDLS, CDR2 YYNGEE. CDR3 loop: CASTAGGGQYYGYTF. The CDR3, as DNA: TGTGCCAGCACCGCGGGAGGGGGACAGTACTATGGCTACACCTTC. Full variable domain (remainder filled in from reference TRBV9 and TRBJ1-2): DSGVTQTPKHLITATGQRVTLRCSPRSGDLSVYWYQQSLDQGLQFLIQYYNGEERAKGNILERFSAQQFPDLHSELNLSSLELGDSALYFCASTAGGGQYYGYTFGSGTRLTVV.

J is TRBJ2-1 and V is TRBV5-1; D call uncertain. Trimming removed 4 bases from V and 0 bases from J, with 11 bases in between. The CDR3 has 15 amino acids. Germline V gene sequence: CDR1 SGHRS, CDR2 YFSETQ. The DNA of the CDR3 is TGCGCCAGCAGCGGTACAGATCCCTCCTACAATGAGCAGTTCTTC. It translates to CASSGTDPSYNEQFF.

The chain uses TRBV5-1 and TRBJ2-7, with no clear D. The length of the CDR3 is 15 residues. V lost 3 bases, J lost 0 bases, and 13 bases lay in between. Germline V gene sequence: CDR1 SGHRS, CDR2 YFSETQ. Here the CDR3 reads CASSSGDSSSYEQYF. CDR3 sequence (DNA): TGCGCCAGCAGCTCAGGTGATTCGAGCTCCTACGAGCAGTACTTC.

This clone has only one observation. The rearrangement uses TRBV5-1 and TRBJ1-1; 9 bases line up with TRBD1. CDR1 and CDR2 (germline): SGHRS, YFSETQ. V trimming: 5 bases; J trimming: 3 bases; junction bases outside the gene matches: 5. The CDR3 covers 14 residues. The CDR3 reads CASRRDREDTEAFF. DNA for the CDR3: TGCGCCAGCAGGAGGGACAGGGAGGACACTGAAGCTTTCTTT.

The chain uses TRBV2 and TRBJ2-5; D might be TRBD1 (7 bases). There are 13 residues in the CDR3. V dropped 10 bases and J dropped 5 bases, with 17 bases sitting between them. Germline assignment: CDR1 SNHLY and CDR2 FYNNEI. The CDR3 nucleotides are TGTGCCACCTCAGGGGGGCAAGAGGAGACCCAGTACTTC. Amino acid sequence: CATSGGQEETQYF.

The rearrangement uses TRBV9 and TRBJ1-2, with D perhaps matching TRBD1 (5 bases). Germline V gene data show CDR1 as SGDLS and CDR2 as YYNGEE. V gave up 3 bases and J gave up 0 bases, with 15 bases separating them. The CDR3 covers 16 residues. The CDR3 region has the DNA TGTGCCAGCAGCGCTGGGGCAGGTTTAGCTAACTATGGCTACACCTTC. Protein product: CASSAGAGLANYGYTF.

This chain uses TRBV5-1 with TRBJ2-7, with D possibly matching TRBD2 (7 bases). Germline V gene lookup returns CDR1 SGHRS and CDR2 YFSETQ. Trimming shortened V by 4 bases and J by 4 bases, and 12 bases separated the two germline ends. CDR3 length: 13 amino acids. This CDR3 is CASSAGEGYEQYF. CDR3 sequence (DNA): TGCGCCAGCAGCGCAGGGGAGGGGTACGAGCAGTACTTC.

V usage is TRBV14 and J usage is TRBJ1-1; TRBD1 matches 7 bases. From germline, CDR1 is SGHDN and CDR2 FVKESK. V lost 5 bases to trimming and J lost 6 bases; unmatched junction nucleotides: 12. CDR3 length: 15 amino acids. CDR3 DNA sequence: TGTGCCAGCAGCTTAAAAGACAGGGAATGGGCTGAAGCTTTCTTT. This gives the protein CASSLKDREWAEAFF.

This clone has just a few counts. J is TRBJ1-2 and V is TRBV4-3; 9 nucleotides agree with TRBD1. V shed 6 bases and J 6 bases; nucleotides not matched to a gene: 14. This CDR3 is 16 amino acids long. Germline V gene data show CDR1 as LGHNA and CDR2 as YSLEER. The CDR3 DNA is TGCGCCAGCAGACAAACAGGGGGCGCCTCGTTCGATGGCTACACCTTC. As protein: CASRQTGGASFDGYTF.